Shown below are 10 T cell receptor beta chains from a single sample sequenced in a study of beta chain features in type 1 diabetes. Their antigens are not known. Broader study findings: Among patients with Type 1 diabetes, TCRB CDR3s were moderately but significantly shorter in every one of the four CD4+ subsets.

Sequenced material consisted of expressed TCRB transcripts (all of the isolated RNA was reverse transcribed). Using immunoSEQ multiplex PCR, the repertoire was profiled, and TCRdb retains in-frame clones only, with some absent. The sample shows around 140,000 clones, around an eighth of them seen only once. Sequenced material: central memory CD4+ T cells from blood. The origin of the receptors is a young man with type 1 diabetes.

This chain uses TRBV6-5 with TRBJ1-2; 7 bases match TRBD1. The CDR3 is 14 amino acids. CDR1 is MNHEY, CDR2 SVGAGI, per germline. J was trimmed by 0 bases and V by 7 bases; bases with no gene match: 5. CDR3 residues: CASNPGQSNYGYTF. The CDR3 coding sequence is TGTGCCAGCAACCCGGGACAGTCTAACTATGGCTACACCTTC.

Details on this clone: A much larger clone is a single base away; this may be a read error. The rearrangement joins TRBV30 to TRBJ2-6; no firm D call. V lost 7 bases and J 2 bases, leaving 12 bases between the germline ends. This CDR3 comprises 14 residues. Germline CDR1 reads GTSNPN; CDR2 reads SVGIG (reference sequence). CDR3 protein: CASPSGAGANVLTF. The DNA of the CDR3 is TGTGCCTCTCCCTCGGGCGCTGGGGCCAACGTCCTGACTTTC.

This clone has a handful of counts. This sequence joins TRBV29-1 and TRBJ1-1; D remains unclear. CDR1 is SQVTM and CDR2 is ANQGSEA in the germline V gene. CDR3 length: 13 residues. V was trimmed by 7 bases and J by 1 base, leaving 13 bases between them. This chain's CDR3 is CSALDRTNTEAFF. The CDR3 nucleotides read TGCAGCGCCCTTGACCGGACGAACACTGAAGCTTTCTTT. Variable domain in full (rest from reference TRBV29-1 and TRBJ1-1): SAVISQKPSRDICQRGTSLTIQCQVDSQVTMMFWYRQQPGQSLTLIATANQGSEATYESGFVIDKFPISRPNLTFSTLTVSNMSPEDSSIYLCSALDRTNTEAFFGQGTRLTVV.

This clone was counted only a few times. The chain recombines TRBV30 with TRBJ2-5; tentatively, D is TRBD2 (6 bases). Germline CDR1 GTSNPN, CDR2 SVGIG (reference sequence). This CDR3 contains 12 residues. Trimming took off 7 bases at V and 2 bases at J, with 11 bases between the two ends. Here the CDR3 reads CALDGGQETQYF. The CDR3 DNA reads TGTGCCTTGGACGGGGGTCAAGAGACCCAGTACTTC.

The V call is TRBV10-3, the J call TRBJ2-7; D may match TRBD1 or TRBD2 (5 bases each). CDR1 is ENHRY and CDR2 is SYGVKD in the germline V gene. V dropped 8 bases and J dropped 2 bases, with 22 bases sitting between them. This CDR3 comprises 16 residues. For the CDR3, the DNA is TGTGCCATCGCCCCCGGTAGAGGGGCCCGTCCCTACGAGCAGTACTTC. As protein: CAIAPGRGARPYEQYF.

For this clone: This clone may be a read error of a much larger clone one base away. The V gene is TRBV9, the J gene TRBJ2-7; 8 bases agree with TRBD2. V lost 3 bases to trimming and J lost 0 bases; unmatched junction nucleotides: 5. The CDR3 has 15 amino acids. Germline lookup yields CDR1 SGDLS and CDR2 YYNGEE. The CDR3 region has the DNA TGTGCCAGCAGCGGACGCGGGGGGCGCTCCTACGAGCAGTACTTC. Residues: CASSGRGGRSYEQYF.

V and J are TRBV28 and TRBJ2-7, with D perhaps TRBD1 (6 bases). This CDR3 contains 14 residues. The germline CDR1 and CDR2 sequences are MDHEN and SYDVKM. V gave up 6 bases and J gave up 6 bases, with 18 bases separating them. This CDR3 reads CASRFPTGLGEQYF. In DNA form, the CDR3 reads TGTGCCAGCAGGTTCCCTACAGGGTTGGGCGAGCAGTACTTC. Based on the CDR3 plus reference TRBV28 and TRBJ2-7, the full variable domain is DVKVTQSSRYLVKRTGEKVFLECVQDMDHENMFWYRQDPGLGLRLIYFSYDVKMKEKGDIPEGYSVSREKKERFSLILESASTNQTSMYLCASRFPTGLGEQYFGPGTRLTVT.

The chain joins TRBV30 to TRBJ2-3, with D possibly matching TRBD2 (6 bases). V was pared by 0 bases and J by 5 bases, with 9 bases between. CDR1 and CDR2 from the germline V gene are GTSNPN and SVGIG (reference sequence). The length of the CDR3 is 13 residues. The CDR3 DNA follows: TGTGCCTGGAGTGTACCCGGGGGAGATACGCAGTATTTT. Translation: CAWSVPGGDTQYF.

The chain recombines TRBV10-3 with TRBJ1-6; perhaps TRBD1 as D (5 bases). Trimming took 6 bases from V and 5 from J, leaving 5 bases between them. Germline V gene data show CDR1 as ENHRY and CDR2 as SYGVKD. The CDR3 length is 12 residues. As DNA, the CDR3 is TGTGCCATCAGGGGGGATAATTCACCCCTCCACTTT. It codes for CAIRGDNSPLHF.

This chain links TRBV6-1 with TRBJ2-7; tentative D call: TRBD1 (6 bases). V was pared by 6 bases and J by 3 bases, with 15 bases between. Germline V gene lookup returns CDR1 MNHNS and CDR2 SASEGT. The CDR3 contains 14 residues. The CDR3 here is CASRAGTLGYEQYF. The CDR3 coding sequence is TGTGCCAGCAGGGCTGGGACACTTGGCTACGAGCAGTACTTC.